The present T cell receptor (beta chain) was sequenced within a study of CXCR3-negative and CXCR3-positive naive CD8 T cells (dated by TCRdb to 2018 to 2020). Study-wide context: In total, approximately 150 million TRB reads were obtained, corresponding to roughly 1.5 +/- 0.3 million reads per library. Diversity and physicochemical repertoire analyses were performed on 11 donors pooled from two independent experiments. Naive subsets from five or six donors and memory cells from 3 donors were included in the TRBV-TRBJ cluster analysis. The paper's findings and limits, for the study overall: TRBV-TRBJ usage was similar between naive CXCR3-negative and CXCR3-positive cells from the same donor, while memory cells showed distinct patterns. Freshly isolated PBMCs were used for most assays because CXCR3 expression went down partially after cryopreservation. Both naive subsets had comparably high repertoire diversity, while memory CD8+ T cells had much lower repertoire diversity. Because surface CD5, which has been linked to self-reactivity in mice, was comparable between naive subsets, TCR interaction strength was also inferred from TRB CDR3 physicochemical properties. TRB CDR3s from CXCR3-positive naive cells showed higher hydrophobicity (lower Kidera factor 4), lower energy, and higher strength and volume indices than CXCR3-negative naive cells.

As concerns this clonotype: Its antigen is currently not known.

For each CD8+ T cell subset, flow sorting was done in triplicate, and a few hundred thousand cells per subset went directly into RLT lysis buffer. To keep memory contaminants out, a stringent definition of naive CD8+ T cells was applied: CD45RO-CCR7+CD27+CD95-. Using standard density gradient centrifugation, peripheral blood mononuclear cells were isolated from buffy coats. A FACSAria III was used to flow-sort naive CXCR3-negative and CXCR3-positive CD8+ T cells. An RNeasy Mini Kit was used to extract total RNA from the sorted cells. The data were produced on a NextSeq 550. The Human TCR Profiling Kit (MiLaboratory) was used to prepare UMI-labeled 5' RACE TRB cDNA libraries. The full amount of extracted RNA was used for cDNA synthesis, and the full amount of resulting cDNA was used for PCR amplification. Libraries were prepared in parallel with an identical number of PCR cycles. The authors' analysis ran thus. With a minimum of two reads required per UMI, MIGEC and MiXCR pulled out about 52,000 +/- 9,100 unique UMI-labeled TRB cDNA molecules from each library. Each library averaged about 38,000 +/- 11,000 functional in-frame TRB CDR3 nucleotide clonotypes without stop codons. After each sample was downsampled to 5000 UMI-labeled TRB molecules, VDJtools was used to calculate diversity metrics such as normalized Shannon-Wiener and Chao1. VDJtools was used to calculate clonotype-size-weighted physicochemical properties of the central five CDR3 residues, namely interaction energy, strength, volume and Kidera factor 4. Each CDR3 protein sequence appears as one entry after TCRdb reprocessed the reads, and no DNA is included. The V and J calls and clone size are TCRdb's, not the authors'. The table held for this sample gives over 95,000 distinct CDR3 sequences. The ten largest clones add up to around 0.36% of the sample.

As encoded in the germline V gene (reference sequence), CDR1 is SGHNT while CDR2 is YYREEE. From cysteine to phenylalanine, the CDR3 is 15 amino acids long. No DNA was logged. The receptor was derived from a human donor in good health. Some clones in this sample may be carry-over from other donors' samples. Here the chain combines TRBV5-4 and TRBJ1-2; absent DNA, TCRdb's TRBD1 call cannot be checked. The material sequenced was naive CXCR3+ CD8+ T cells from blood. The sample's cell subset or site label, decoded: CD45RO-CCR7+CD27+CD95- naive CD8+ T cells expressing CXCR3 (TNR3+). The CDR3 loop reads CASSHGQIINYGYTF.